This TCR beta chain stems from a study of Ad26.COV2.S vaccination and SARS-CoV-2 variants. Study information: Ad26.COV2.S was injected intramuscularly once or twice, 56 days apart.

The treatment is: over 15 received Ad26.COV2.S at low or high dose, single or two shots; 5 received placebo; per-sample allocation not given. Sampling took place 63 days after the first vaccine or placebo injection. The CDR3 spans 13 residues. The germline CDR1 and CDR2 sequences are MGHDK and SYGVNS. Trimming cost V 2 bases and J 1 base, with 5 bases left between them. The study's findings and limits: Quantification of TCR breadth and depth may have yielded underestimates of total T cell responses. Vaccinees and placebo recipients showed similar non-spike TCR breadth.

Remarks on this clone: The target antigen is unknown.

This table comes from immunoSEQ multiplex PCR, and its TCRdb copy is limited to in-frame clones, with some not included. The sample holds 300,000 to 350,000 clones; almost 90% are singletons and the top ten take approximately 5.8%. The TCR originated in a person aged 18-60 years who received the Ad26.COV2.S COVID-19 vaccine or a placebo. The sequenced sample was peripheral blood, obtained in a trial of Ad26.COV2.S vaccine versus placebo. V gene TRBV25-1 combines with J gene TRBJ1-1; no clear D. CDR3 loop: CASSEDRNTEAFF. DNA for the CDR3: TGTGCCAGCAGTGAAGATCGGAACACTGAAGCTTTCTTT.